This record concerns one T cell receptor beta chain sequence. Germline loops: CDR1 SGDLS, CDR2 YYNGEE. The V and J ends lost 3 bases and 4 bases respectively, with 8 bases between them. The CDR3 contains 13 residues. The source of the sample is a study of blood T cell repertoires in COVID-19. For the study at large: COVID-19 samples from acute and convalescent phases originated in the United States, Italy and Spain. Nucleic acid was either cDNA or gDNA, and it came from T cells, B-cell-depleted T cells, or PBMCs.

Per the authors' pipeline: Amplified reference gene primers provided the basis for estimating nucleated cell counts. TCRdb's table, derived via immunoSEQ multiplex PCR, lists solely in-frame clones and lacks some. For V, J and clone size, that table is used; D and trimming come from the DNA. The sample holds about 210,000 clones, roughly 75% seen once. This TCR derives from a woman aged 65 to 85 with acute or convalescent COVID-19. The gene calls are TRBV9 and TRBJ1-3; no clear D gene. Material: peripheral blood. CDR3 DNA sequence: TGTGCCAGCAGCGGGCTTAGCGGAAACACCATATATTTT. As protein: CASSGLSGNTIYF.